This T cell receptor (beta chain) was captured in a study of cytomegalovirus exposure and HLA in healthy donors. Across the whole study: Unique TCRs numbering some 77 million, obtained from HLA-typed donors, made up an early data release. Broader study findings: Follow-up analysis later connected one missense variant in DCLRE1C with trimming of TCR beta V- and J-genes. TRBV6-2, TRBV6-3 and some other V segments were excluded as indistinguishable.

PCR involved 60 Vbeta and 13 Jbeta primers. Repertoires were generated with immunoSEQ multiplex PCR, while TCRdb's copy carries only in-frame clones and drops some. Among 100,000 to 150,000 clones listed, roughly a sixth were seen once. V shed 2 bases and J 0 bases; nucleotides not matched to a gene: 9. This CDR3 is built from 19 residues. CDR1 and CDR2 from the germline V gene are SGHRS and YFSETQ. As for this clone: Antigen: not known.

Sequenced: PBMCs. This sequence originates from a female donor in good health and CMV-seropositive. The gene calls are TRBV5-1 and TRBJ2-3, with 13 bases aligning to TRBD2. DNA of the CDR3: TGCGCCAGCAGCTTTTCCCGGACTAGCGGGAGAACTAGCACAGATACGCAGTATTTT. This translates into CASSFSRTSGRTSTDTQYF.